This T cell receptor beta chain appears in the sequencing data of a study of blood T cell repertoires in COVID-19. For the study at large: Specimens from acute and convalescent COVID-19 originated in the United States, Italy and Spain. PBMCs, B-cell-depleted T cells, or T cells provided the cDNA or gDNA that made up the material.

Patients at the Seattle site were enrolled during active infection and followed longitudinally. In the original workflow: Using reference gene primer amplification, nucleated cell counts were estimated. Measured with immunoSEQ multiplex PCR; TCRdb has only the in-frame clones, and not every one. The V and J calls and the clone size are those of that table, but D and trimming were determined from the DNA. The table shows under 95,000 clones, with roughly 88% occurring only once. The CDR3 is 16 amino acids. Trimming left V 0 bases short and J 2 bases short, with 13 bases between. Germline loops: CDR1 LGHDT, CDR2 YNNKEL (reference sequence).

The rearrangement links TRBV3-1 (or the pseudogene TRBV3-2) to TRBJ2-5; D perhaps matches TRBD2 (5 bases). The sequencing input was peripheral blood. The clonotype originates from a woman at least 80 years old with COVID-19, enrolled during active disease. CDR3 sequence: CASSQELGRRQETQYF. Written as DNA, the CDR3 is TGTGCCAGCAGCCAAGAACTAGGGAGAAGGCAAGAGACCCAGTACTTC.